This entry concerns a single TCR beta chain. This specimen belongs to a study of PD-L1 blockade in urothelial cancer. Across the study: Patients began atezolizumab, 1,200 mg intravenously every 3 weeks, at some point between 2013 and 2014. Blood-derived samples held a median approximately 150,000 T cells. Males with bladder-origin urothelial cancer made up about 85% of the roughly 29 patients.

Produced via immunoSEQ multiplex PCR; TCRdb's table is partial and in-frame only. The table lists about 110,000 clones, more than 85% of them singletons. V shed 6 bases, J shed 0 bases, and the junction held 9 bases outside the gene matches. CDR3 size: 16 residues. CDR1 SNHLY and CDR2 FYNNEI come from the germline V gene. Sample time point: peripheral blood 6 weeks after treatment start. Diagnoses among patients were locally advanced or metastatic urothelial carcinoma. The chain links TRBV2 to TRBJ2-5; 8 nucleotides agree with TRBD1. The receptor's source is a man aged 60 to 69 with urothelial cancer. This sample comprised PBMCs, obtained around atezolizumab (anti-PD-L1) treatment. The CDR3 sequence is CASSHDGTGNQETQYF. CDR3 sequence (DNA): TGTGCCAGCAGCCACGATGGGACAGGAAACCAAGAGACCCAGTACTTC. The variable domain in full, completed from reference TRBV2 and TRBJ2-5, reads EPEVTQTPSHQVTQMGQEVILRCVPISNHLYFYWYRQILGQKVEFLVSFYNNEISEKSEIFDDQFSVERPDGSNFTLKIRSTKLEDSAMYFCASSHDGTGNQETQYFGPGTRLLVL.